A single sample is the source of the 3 T cell receptor beta chains below, sequenced in a study of T-cell memory formation after mild COVID-19. TCRdb re-derived calls from the 5' RACE reads in MiXCR, one entry per CDR3 protein. The sample includes 300,000 to 400,000 distinct CDR3 sequences, around 13% of them seen just once. Sequencing used PBMCs or a T cell subset sorted from them (not recorded which). Every receptor here comes from a man aged 18 to 29 who had mild COVID-19 (a few samples of this study predate the infection). Cell type and time point are not known.

This clonotype was counted between two and nine times. The chain uses TRBV6-5 and TRBJ2-2; D not certain. CDR1 is MNHEY, CDR2 SVGAGI, per germline. The CDR3 length is 17 residues. Trimming cost V 5 bases and J 5 bases, with 21 bases left between them. The CDR3 protein is CASSLPGSSGMTGELFF. CDR3 coding DNA: TGTGCCAGCAGTCTTCCGGGTAGCAGTGGTATGACCGGGGAGCTGTTTTTT.

The chain carries TRBV2 and TRBJ2-7; D is perhaps TRBD2 (7 bases). Germline assignment: CDR1 SNHLY and CDR2 FYNNEI. The CDR3 contains 18 residues. Trimming took 9 bases from V and 0 from J, leaving 27 bases between them. Here the CDR3 DNA reads TGTGCCAGTCAACGAAGGGGGGGCGATCGATGGGGCTCCTACGAGCAGTACGTC. Translation: CASQRRGGDRWGSYEQYV.

This clonotype showed up just a few times. The gene calls are TRBV3-1 and TRBJ1-2, with 9 bases that match TRBD1. Trimming cost V 4 bases and J 6 bases; bases outside gene matches: 3. There are 13 residues in the CDR3. Germline CDR1 is LGHDT and CDR2 is YNNKEL (reference sequence). The CDR3 DNA reads as TGTGCCAGCAGCCGACAGGGGGAGGATGGCTACACCTTC. It codes for CASSRQGEDGYTF.